These 6 T cell receptor beta chains came from one sample sequenced in a study of blood T cell repertoires in COVID-19. Sequencing used immunoSEQ multiplex PCR; TCRdb keeps in-frame clones, though not all of them. The table has about 220,000 clones, about 79% seen once. The sequencing sample was made of PBMCs or T cells enriched from blood (not recorded which). The receptors originated from an older woman who had recovered from COVID-19.

CDR3 sequence: CASSEGLYTSGANVLTF. As DNA, the CDR3 is TGTGCCAGCAGTGAGGGACTATATACCTCTGGGGCCAACGTCCTGACTTTC. This chain links TRBV6-1 with TRBJ2-6, with 7 positions matching TRBD2. V was clipped by 3 bases and J by 0 bases; unmatched bases: 5. CDR3 length equals 17 residues. Germline CDR1 reads MNHNS; CDR2 reads SASEGT.

The rearrangement uses TRBV5-1 and TRBJ1-2; weak D call: TRBD1 (6 bases). Germline V lookup: CDR1 SGHRS, CDR2 YFSETQ. This CDR3 comprises 14 residues. Trimming took 4 bases from V and 0 from J, leaving 10 bases between them. The CDR3 nucleotides read TGCGCCAGCAGCGCACAGGGTTCTAACTATGGCTACACCTTC. Protein sequence: CASSAQGSNYGYTF.

This rearrangement joins TRBV7-2 to TRBJ2-3; D is perhaps TRBD2 (5 bases). V was trimmed by 2 bases and J by 2 bases, leaving 11 bases between them. This CDR3 contains 15 residues. Per germline, CDR1 SGHTA and CDR2 FQGNSA. CDR3 sequence reads: CASSLIAGHTDTQYF. The CDR3 DNA sequence: TGTGCCAGCAGCTTAATCGCGGGCCACACAGATACGCAGTATTTT.

The chain is built from TRBV27 and TRBJ2-1; 7 bases align to TRBD1. The CDR3 covers 15 residues. The germline gives CDR1 MNHEY, CDR2 SMNVEV (reference sequence). V lost 2 bases and J lost 4; bases outside the gene matches: 5. CDR3 nucleotides: TGTGCCAGCAGTTTAGGGGACAGCAAATACAATGAGCAGTTCTTC. It specifies CASSLGDSKYNEQFF.

The chain couples TRBV5-4 to TRBJ1-2; D is ambiguous. In germline, CDR1 is SGHNT, CDR2 YYREEE (reference sequence). This CDR3 is 16 amino acids long. V gave up 0 bases and J gave up 4 bases, with 16 bases separating them. CDR3 amino acids: CASSLDSRKGSYGYTF. CDR3 coding DNA: TGTGCCAGCAGCTTGGATTCCAGGAAAGGATCCTATGGCTACACCTTC. The entire variable domain, with the rest obtained from reference TRBV5-4 and TRBJ1-2, is as follows: ETGVTQSPTHLIKTRGQQVTLRCSSQSGHNTVSWYQQALGQGPQFIFQYYREEENGRGNFPPRFSGLQFPNYSSELNVNALELDDSALYLCASSLDSRKGSYGYTFGSGTRLTVV.

The chain links TRBV7-3 to TRBJ2-7; maybe TRBD1 (6 bases). V dropped 3 bases and J dropped 7 bases, with 13 bases sitting between them. Germline V gene data show CDR1 as SGHTA and CDR2 as FQGTGA. CDR3 length equals 13 residues. The DNA for the CDR3 is TGTGCCAGCAGCTTGCTGGGCCAGGGGGAGCAGTACTTC. As protein: CASSLLGQGEQYF.